The clone carrying this TCR beta chain has a count of ten or more. Germline-derived CDR1 and CDR2 are SGHRS and YFSETQ. The CDR3 totals 14 residues. Trimming left V 5 bases short and J 3 bases short, with 13 bases between. This entry is derived from a study of T-cell memory formation after mild COVID-19. TCRdb reprocessed the 5' RACE reads with MiXCR, giving one entry per CDR3 protein. The sample yields roughly 47,000 distinct CDR3 sequences, around 7.2% seen once. The V call is TRBV5-1, the J call TRBJ2-3, with D possibly being TRBD2 (6 bases). This clonotype was sampled from a man between 18 and 29 years old who had mild COVID-19 (a few samples of this study predate the infection). Cell type and time point are not known. Sequencing input: PBMCs or a T cell subset sorted from them (not recorded which). The DNA for the CDR3 is TGCGCCAGCAGTAGAACTAGCTCAACAGATACGCAGTATTTT. Translation: CASSRTSSTDTQYF.